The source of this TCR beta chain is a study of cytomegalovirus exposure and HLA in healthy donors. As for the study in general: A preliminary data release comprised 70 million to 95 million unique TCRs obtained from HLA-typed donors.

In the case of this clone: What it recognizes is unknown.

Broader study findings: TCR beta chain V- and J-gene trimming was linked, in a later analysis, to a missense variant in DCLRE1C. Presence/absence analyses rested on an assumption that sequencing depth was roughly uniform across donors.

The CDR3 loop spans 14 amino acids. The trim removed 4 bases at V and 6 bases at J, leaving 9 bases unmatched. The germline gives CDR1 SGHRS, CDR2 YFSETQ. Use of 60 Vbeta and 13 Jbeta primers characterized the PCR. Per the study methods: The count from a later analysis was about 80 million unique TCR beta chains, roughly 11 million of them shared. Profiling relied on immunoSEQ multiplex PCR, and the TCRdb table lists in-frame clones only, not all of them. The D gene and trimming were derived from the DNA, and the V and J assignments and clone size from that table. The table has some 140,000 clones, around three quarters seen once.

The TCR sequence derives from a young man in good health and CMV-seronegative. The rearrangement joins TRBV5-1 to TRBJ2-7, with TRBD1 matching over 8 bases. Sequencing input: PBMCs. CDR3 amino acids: CASSPGQGVGEQYF. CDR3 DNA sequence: TGCGCCAGCAGCCCTGGACAGGGAGTAGGCGAGCAGTACTTC.